This T cell receptor beta chain was retrieved from a study of Ad26.COV2.S vaccination and SARS-CoV-2 variants. Findings and limits, study-wide: Reports say spike-specific CD8+ and CD4+ T cell responses covered substantial breadth after vaccination.

Trimming cost V 6 bases and J 9 bases, with 9 bases left between them. The CDR3 has 12 residues. Regarding treatment: some 19 received Ad26.COV2.S at low or high dose, single or two shots; roughly five received placebo; per-sample allocation not given. Sampling was performed 63 days after the first vaccine or placebo injection. This clone came up once. Its matching antigen is unknown. Here immunoSEQ multiplex PCR was the method, and the copy in TCRdb shows in-frame clones only, minus some. The repertoire consists of a few hundred thousand clones, with roughly 90% occurring once and the leading ten covering 3.6%.

The rearrangement joins TRBV12-3 or TRBV12-4 to TRBJ1-6; the D gene is possibly TRBD1 (5 bases). The clonotype originates from a person between 18 and 65 years old who received the Ad26.COV2.S COVID-19 vaccine or a placebo. Sequencing was performed on peripheral blood, taken in a trial of Ad26.COV2.S vaccine versus placebo. The CDR3 loop reads CASSLTGSPLHF. CDR3 bases: TGTGCCAGCAGCTTAACAGGTTCACCCCTCCACTTT.